This T cell receptor beta chain was profiled in a study of cytomegalovirus exposure and HLA in healthy donors. About the study: The study placed over 65% of its roughly 410 genotyped donors in the Caucasian-associated ancestry cluster.

Looked up from germline, CDR1 is KGHSH and CDR2 is LQKENI. The CDR3 loop spans 15 amino acids. The junction had 9 bases not matched to a gene; V was cut back by 6 bases and J by 6 bases. This clone was seen more than once but under ten times. The antigen is undetermined. A multiplex PCR was run with 60 Vbeta primers and 13 Jbeta primers. Sequencing used immunoSEQ multiplex PCR; TCRdb keeps in-frame clones, though not all of them. The sample consists of roughly 180,000 clones, 9.5% of them appearing once. Findings and caveats of the study: TCR beta V segments were, for the most part, productive about 87% or about 30% of the time in an earlier analysis. Sequencing probably produced one cluster of sequence variants that were highly shared. Per published accounts, TCR beta sequences correctly predicted the HLA-A and HLA-B alleles of most subjects.

V is TRBV18 and J is TRBJ1-5, with TRBD1 matching over 9 bases. Sequenced material: PBMCs. The sequence came from a woman in her 30s in good health and CMV-seropositive. In nucleotides, the CDR3 is TGTGCCAGCTCTCCCACAGGGGGCAGAAGTCAGCCCCAGCATTTT. This codes for CASSPTGGRSQPQHF. The whole variable domain, remainder taken from reference TRBV18 and TRBJ1-5, is NAGVMQNPRHLVRRRGQEARLRCSPMKGHSHVYWYRQLPEEGLKFMVYLQKENIIDESGMPKERFSAEFPKEGPSILRIQQVVRGDSAAYFCASSPTGGRSQPQHFGDGTRLSIL.